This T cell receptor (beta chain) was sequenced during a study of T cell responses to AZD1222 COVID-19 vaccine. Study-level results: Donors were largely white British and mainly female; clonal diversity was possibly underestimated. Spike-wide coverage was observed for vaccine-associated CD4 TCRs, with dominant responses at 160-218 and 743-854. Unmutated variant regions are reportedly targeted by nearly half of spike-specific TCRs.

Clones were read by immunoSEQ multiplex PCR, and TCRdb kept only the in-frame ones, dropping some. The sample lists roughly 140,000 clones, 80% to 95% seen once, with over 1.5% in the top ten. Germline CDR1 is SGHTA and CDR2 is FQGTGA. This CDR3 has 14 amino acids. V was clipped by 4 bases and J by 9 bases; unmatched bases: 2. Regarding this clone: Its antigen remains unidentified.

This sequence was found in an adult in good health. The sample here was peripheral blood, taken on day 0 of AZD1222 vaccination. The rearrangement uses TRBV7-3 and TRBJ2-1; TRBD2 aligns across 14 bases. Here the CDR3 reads CASSSGLAGGEQFF. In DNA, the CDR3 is TGTGCCAGCAGCTCCGGACTAGCGGGAGGTGAGCAGTTCTTC.